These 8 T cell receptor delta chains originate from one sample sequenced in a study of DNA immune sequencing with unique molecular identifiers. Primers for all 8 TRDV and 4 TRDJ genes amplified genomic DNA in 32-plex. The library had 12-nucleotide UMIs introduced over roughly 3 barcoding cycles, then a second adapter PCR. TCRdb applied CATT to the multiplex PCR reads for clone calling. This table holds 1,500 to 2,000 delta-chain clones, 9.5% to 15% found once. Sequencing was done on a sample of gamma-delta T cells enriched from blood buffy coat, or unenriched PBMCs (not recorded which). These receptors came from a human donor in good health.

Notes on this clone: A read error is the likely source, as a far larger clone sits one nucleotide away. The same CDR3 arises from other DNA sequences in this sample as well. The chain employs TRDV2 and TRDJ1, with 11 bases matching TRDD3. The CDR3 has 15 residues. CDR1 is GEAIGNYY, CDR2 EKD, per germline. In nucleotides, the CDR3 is TGTGCCTGTGCCCAACTGGGGGATAGGGACGATAAGCTCATCTTT. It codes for CACAQLGDRDDKLIF.

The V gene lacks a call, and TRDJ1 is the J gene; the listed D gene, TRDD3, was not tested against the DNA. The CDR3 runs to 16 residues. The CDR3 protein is CALGEPGLQTTDKLIF. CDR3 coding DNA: TGTGCTCTTGGGGAACCCGGCCTCCAGACGACCGATAAACTCATCTTT.

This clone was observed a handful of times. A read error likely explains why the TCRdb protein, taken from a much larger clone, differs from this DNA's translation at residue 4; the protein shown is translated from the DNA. CDR3 in amino acids: CACNLLGTDTDKLIF. CDR3 nucleotides: TGTGCCTGTAACCTACTGGGGACAGACACCGATAAACTCATCTTT. J is TRDJ1 and V is TRDV2; 7 nucleotides line up with TRDD3. Trimming at V came to 6 bases and at J to 0 bases, leaving 9 bases not matched to a gene. CDR3 length: 15 residues. Germline CDR1 is GEAIGNYY and CDR2 is EKD.

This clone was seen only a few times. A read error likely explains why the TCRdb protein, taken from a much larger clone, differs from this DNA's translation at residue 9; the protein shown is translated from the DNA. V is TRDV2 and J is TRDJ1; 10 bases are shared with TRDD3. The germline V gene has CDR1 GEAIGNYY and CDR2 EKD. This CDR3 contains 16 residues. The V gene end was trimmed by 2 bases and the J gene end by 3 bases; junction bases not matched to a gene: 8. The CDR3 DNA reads TGTGCCTGTGACAAGCTGGGGGATATGCAGGCCGATAAACTCATCTTT. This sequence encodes CACDKLGDMQADKLIF.

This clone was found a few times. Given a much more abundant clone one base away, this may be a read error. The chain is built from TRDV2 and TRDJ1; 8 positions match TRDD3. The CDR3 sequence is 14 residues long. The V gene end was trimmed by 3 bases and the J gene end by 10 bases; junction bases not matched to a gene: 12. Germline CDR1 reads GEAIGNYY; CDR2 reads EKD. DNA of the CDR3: TGTGCCTGTGACTCAGTACTACCTACTGGGGGACTCATCTTT. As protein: CACDSVLPTGGLIF.

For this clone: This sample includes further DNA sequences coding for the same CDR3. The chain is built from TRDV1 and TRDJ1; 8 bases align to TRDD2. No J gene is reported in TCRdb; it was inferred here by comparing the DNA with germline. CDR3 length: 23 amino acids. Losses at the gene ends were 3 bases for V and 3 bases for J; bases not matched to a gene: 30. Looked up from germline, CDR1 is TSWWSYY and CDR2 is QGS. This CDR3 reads CALGDLPRTSYVRGGTYSDKLIF. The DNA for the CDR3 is TGTGCTCTTGGGGACCTACCAAGGACTTCCTACGTCCGCGGGGGGACGTACTCCGATAAACTCATCTTT.

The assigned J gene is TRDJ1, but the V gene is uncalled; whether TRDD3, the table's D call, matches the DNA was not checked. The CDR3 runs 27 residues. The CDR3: CAYRGPRDGLPTILGILPWRGTDKLIF. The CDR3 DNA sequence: TGTGCTTATAGGGGCCCGAGGGACGGACTTCCTACGATACTGGGGATACTCCCATGGAGGGGAACCGATAAACTCATCTTT.

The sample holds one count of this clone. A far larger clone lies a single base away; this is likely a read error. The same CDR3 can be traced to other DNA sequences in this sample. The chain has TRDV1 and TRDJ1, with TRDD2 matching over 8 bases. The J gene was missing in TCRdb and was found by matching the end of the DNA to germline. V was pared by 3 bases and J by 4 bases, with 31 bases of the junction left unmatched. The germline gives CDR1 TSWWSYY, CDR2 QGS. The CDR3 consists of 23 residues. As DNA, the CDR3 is TGTGCTCTTGGGGACCTACCAAGGACTTCCTACGTCCGGGGGGGGACGTACAGCGATAAACTCATCTTT. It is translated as CALGDLPRTSYVRGGTYSDKLIF.